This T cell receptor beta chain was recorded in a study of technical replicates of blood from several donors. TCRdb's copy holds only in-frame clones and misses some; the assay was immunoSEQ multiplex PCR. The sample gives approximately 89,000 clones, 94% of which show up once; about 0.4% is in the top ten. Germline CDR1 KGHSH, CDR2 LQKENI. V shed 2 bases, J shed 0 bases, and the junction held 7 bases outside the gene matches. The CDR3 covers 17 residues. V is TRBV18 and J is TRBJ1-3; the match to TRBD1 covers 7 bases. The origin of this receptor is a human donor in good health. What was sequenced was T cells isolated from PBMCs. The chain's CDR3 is CASSPSGTVSSGNTIYF. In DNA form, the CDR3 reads TGTGCCAGCTCACCATCAGGGACAGTCAGCTCTGGAAACACCATATATTTT.